What follows is one T cell receptor (beta chain) and its context. Its recognized antigen is unknown. No per-base quality is available; no much larger clone lies one base away. The data are from a study of blood T cell repertoires in COVID-19 (dated by TCRdb to about 2020). Turning to the overall study: The collaborator samples originated in the United States, Italy and Spain and spanned the acute and convalescent phases of COVID-19. The material from the prospective study consisted of cDNA or gDNA derived from T cells, B-cell-depleted T cells, or PBMCs. Subjects who had been exposed to COVID-19, were actively infected with it, or had recovered from it provided the deeply sampled blood TCRbeta repertoires that made up the dataset. The repertoires were released in a freely available public database intended as a resource for research on the immune response to SARS-CoV-2. Samples were obtained from the ongoing ImmuneRACE study (first 160 participants) and from 1,254 subjects provided by 6 global collaborators. A de-identified subject ID, COVID-19 status, age in years and sex were almost always included in the sample metadata. HLA class I and class II types, where available, came from metadata supplied by the sample provider rather than from assay-based typing.

The germline V gene (reference sequence) sets CDR1 to MNHEY and CDR2 to SMNVEV. After removal of 3 bases from V and 3 bases from J, the junction retains 5 bases not matched to a gene. Spanning cysteine to phenylalanine, the CDR3 consists of 15 amino acids. The entry retains the CDR3 DNA only, 45 bases that are in frame from base 1. TCRbeta CDR3 regions were amplified from genomic DNA using the immunoSEQ Assay, a bias-controlled multiplex PCR. The source study handled its data this way. Nucleated cell counts per sample were estimated from amplification of reference gene primers within the assay. Sequence reads were collapsed and filtered to measure the absolute abundance of every unique TCRbeta CDR3 rearrangement. Productive Simpson clonality was computed per sample as the square root of Simpson's diversity index over productive rearrangements. Held by TCRdb, this immuneACCESS table contains in-frame sequences only and omits some clones. Under half of the omission traces to an unresolved V gene where checked; the cause of the rest is unknown. The DNA gave D and trimming, while V, J and clone size come from that table. The sample contains some 150,000 clones, just under 90% of them found a single time. 3.7% of the sample lies in the top ten.

Study-level results and caveats: Clinical and demographic metadata were provided uncurated, with the amount varying by source and participant.

Collaborating institutions collected whole blood in K2EDTA tubes following their own protocols. For TCRbeta analysis, collaborator samples were shipped as frozen whole blood, as isolated PBMCs, or as DNA extracted from either sample type. The sequencing input was peripheral blood. The V and J genes are TRBV27 and TRBJ2-3; TRBD1 lines up with 8 middle nucleotides. This receptor was obtained from a man aged 18 to 30 with active or convalescent COVID-19. In nucleotide form, the sequence is TGTGCCAGCAGTTTTGATACAGGGGGTACAGATACGCAGTATTTT. It translates to CASSFDTGGTDTQYF.